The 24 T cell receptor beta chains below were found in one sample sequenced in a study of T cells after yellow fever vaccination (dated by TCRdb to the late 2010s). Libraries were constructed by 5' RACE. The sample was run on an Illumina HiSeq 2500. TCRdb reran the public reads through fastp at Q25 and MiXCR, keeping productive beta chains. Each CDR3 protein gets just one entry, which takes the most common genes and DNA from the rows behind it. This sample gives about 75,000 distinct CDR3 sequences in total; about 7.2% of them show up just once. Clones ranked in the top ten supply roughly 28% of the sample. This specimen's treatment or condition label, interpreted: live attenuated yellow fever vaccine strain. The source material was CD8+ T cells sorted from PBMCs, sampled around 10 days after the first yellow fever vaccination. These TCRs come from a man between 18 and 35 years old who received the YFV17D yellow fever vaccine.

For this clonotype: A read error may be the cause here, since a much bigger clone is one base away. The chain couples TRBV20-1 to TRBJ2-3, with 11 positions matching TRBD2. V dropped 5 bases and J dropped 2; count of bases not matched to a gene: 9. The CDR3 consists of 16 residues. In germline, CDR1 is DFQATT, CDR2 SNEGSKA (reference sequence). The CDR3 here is CSASRRGLAVTDTQYF. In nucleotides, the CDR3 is TGCAGTGCTTCCCGCCGGGGACTAGCGGTCACAGATACGCAGTATTTT.

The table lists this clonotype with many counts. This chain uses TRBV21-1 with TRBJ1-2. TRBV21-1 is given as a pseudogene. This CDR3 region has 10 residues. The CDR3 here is CASNPYGYTF. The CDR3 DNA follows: TGTGCCAGCAACCCTTATGGCTACACCTTC.

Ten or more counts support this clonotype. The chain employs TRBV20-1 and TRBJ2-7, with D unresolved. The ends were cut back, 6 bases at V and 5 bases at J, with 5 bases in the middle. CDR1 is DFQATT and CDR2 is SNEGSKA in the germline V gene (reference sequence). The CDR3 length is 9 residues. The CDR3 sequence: CSAGDEQYF. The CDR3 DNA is TGCAGTGCAGGAGACGAGCAGTACTTC.

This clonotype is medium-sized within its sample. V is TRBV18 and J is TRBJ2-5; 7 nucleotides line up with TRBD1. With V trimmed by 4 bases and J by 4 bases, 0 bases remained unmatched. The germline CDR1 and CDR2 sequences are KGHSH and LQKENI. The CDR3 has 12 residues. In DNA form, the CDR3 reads TGTGCCAGCTCACAGGGGGCAGAGACCCAGTACTTC. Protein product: CASSQGAETQYF.

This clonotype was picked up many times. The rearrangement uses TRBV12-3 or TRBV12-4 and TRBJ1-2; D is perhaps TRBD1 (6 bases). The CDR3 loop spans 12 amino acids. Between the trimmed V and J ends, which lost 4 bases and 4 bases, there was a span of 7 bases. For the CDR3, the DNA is TGTGCCAGCAGTTGGGACACCTATGGCTACACCTTC. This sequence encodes CASSWDTYGYTF.

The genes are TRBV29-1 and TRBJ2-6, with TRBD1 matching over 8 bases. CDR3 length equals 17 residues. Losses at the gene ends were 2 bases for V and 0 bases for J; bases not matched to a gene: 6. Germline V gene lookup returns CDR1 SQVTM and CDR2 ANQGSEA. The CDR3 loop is CSVESADRDSGANVLTF. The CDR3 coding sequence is TGCAGCGTTGAAAGTGCGGACAGGGACTCTGGGGCCAACGTCCTGACTTTC.

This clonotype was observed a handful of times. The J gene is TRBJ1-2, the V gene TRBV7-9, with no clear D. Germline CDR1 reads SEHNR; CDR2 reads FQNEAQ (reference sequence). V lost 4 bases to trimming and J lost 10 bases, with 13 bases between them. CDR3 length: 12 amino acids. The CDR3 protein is CASSSSSAPYTF. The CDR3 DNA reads TGTGCCAGCAGCTCATCCTCGGCCCCCTACACCTTC.

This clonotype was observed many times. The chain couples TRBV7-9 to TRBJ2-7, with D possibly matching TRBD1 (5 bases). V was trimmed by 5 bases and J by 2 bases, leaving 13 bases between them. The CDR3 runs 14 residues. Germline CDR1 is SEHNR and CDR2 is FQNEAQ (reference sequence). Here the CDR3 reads CASSPRRAPYEQYF. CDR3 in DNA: TGTGCCAGCAGCCCCCGCAGGGCCCCCTACGAGCAGTACTTC.

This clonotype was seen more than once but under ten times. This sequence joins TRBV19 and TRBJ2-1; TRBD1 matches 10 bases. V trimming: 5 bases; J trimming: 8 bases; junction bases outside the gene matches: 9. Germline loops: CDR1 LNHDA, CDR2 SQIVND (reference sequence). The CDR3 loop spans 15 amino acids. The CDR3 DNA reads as TGTGCCAGTAGTGACCGGGGACAGGGGAAGGATGAGCAGTTCTTC. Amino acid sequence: CASSDRGQGKDEQFF.

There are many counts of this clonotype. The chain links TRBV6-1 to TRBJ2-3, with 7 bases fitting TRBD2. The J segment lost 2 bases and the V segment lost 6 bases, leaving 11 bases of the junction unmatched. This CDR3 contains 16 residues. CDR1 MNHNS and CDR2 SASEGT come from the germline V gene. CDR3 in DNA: TGTGCCAGCAGGGCCCTAGCGGTTACCACCACAGATACGCAGTATTTT. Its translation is CASRALAVTTTDTQYF.

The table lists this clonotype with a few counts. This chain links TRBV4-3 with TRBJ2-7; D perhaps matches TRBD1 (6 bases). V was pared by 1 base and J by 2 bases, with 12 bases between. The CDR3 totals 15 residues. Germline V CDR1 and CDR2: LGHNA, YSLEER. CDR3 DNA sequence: TGCGCCAGCAGCCAAGGGACAGACAATACCTACGAGCAGTACTTC. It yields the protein CASSQGTDNTYEQYF.

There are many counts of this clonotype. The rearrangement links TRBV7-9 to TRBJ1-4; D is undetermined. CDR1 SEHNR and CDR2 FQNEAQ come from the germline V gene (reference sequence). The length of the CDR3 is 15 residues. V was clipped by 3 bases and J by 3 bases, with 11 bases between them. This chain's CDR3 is CASSFGSLSNEKLFF. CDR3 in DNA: TGTGCCAGCAGCTTTGGGTCCCTATCTAATGAAAAACTGTTTTTT.

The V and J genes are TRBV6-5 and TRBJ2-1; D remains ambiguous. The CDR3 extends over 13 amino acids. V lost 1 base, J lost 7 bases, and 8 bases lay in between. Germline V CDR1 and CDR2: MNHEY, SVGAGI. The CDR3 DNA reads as TGTGCCAGCAGTTACTTGATCGGGAATGAGCAGTTCTTC. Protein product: CASSYLIGNEQFF.

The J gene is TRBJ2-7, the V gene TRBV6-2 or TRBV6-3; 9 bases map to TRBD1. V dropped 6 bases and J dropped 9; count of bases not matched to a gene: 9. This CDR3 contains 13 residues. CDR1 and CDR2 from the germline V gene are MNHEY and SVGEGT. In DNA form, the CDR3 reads TGTGCCAGCAGCGTAGGAACAGGGGGCCTGCAGTACTTC. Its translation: CASSVGTGGLQYF.

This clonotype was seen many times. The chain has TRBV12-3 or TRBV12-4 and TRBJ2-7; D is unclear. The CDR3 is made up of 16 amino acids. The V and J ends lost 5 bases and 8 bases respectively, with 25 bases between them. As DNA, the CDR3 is TGTGCCAGCAGTGCTCTACTCAAAGAAGGAGTCAATAAGCAGTACTTC. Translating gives CASSALLKEGVNKQYF.

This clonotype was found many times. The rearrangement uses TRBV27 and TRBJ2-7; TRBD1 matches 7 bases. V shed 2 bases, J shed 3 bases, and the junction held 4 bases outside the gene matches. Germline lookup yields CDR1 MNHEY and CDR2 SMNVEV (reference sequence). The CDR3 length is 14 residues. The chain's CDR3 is CASSLRGPVYEQYF. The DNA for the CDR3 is TGTGCCAGCAGTTTAAGGGGGCCCGTCTACGAGCAGTACTTC.

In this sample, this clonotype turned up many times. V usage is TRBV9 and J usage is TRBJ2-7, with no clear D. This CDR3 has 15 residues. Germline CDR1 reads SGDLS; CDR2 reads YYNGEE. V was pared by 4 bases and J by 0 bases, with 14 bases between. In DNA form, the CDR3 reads TGTGCCAGCAGCCCCTCTCCTGAACCCTCCTACGAGCAGTACGTC. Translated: CASSPSPEPSYEQYV.

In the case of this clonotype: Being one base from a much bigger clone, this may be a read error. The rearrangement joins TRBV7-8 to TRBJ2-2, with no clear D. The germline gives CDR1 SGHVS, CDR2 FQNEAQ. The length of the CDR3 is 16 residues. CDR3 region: CVSSPVELPTTGELFF. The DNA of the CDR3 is TGTGTCAGCAGCCCTGTGGAGCTCCCTACCACCGGGGAGCTGTTTTTT.

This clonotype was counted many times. The CDR3 sequence is CASSALGGATDTQYF. DNA of the CDR3: TGTGCCAGCAGTGCACTTGGGGGGGCCACAGATACGCAGTATTTT. This chain connects TRBV6-4 to TRBJ2-3, with D maybe TRBD2 (7 bases). With 4 bases removed from V and 2 bases from J, the gap between germline ends came to 13 bases. Germline V CDR1 and CDR2: MRHNA, SNTAGT. This CDR3 comprises 15 residues.

The CDR3 sequence: CASGPTVAYNEQFF. CDR3 nucleotide sequence: TGTGCTAGTGGTCCGACAGTGGCCTACAATGAGCAGTTCTTC. The V gene is TRBV12-5, the J gene TRBJ2-1; tentatively, D is TRBD1 (5 bases). The CDR3 contains 14 residues. V lost 5 bases and J 2 bases, leaving 10 bases between the germline ends. Germline V CDR1 and CDR2: LGHNT, FRNRAP.

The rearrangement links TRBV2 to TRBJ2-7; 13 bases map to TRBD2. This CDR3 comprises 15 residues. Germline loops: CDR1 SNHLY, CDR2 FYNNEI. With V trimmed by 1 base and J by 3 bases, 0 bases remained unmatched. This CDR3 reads CASSEGLAGGYEQYV. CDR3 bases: TGTGCCAGCAGTGAAGGACTAGCGGGGGGCTACGAGCAGTACGTC.

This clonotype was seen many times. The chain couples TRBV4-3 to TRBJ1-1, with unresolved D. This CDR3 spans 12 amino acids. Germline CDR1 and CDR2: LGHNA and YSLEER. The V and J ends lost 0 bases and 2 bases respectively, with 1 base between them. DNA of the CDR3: TGCGCCAGCAGCCAAGAAAACACTGAAGCTTTCTTT. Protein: CASSQENTEAFF.

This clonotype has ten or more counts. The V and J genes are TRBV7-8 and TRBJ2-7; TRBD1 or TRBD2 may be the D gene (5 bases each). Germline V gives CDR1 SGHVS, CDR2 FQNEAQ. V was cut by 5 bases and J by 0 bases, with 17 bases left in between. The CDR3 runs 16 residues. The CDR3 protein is CASSSLGPRGSYEQYF. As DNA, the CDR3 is TGTGCCAGCAGCAGCTTGGGGCCGAGGGGCTCCTACGAGCAGTACTTC.

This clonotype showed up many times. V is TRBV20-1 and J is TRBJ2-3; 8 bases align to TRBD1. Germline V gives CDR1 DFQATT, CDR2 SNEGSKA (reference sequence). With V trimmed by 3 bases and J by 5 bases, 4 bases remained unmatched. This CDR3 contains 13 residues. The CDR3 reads CSARTGVGDTQYF. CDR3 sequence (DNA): TGCAGTGCTAGGACAGGGGTAGGAGATACGCAGTATTTT.